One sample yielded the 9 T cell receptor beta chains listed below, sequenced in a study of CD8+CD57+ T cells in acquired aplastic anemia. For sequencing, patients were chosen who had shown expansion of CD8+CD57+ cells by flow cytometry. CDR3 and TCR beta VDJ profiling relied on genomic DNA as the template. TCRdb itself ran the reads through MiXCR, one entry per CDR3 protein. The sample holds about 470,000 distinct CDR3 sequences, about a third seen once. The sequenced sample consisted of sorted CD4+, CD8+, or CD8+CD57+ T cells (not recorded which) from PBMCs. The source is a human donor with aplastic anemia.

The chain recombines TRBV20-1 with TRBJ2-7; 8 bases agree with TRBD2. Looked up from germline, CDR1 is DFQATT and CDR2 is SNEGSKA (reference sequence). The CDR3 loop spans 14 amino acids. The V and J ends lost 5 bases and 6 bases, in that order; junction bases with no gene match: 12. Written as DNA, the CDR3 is TGCAGTGCTCAAAAGCCGGGACTAGATTCCGAGCAGTACTTC. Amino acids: CSAQKPGLDSEQYF.

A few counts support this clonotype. As DNA, the CDR3 is TGCGCCAGTCGACAAGACGTTGAAGGGGGCTACACCTTC. This gives the protein CASRQDVEGGYTF. This chain connects TRBV5-1 to TRBJ1-2; D not resolved. V was clipped by 8 bases and J by 8 bases, with 19 bases between them. The CDR3 spans 13 residues. From germline, CDR1 is SGHRS and CDR2 YFSETQ.

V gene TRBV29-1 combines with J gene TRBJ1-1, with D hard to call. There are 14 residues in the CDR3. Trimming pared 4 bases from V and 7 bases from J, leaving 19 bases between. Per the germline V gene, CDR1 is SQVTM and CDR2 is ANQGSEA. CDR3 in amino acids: CSVVMLRAASEAFF. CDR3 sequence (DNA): TGCAGCGTTGTAATGCTCCGGGCGGCTAGTGAAGCTTTCTTT.

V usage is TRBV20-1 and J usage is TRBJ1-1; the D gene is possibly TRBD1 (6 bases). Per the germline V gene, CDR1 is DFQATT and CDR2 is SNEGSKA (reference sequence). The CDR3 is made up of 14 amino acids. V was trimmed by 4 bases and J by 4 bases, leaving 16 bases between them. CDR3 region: CSATRDIPITEAFF. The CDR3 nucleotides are TGCAGTGCTACCCGGGACATCCCAATCACTGAAGCTTTCTTT.

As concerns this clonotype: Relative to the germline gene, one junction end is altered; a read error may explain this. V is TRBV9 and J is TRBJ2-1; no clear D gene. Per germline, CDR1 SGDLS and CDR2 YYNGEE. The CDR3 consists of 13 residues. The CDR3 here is CASSLAEFDEQFF. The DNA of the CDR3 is TGCGCCAGCAGTTTGGCAGAATTCGATGAGCAGTTCTTC. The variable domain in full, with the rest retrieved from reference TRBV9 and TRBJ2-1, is DSGVTQTPKHLITATGQRVTLRCSPRSGDLSVYWYQQSLDQGLQFLIQYYNGEERAKGNILERFSAQQFPDLHSELNLSSLELGDSALYFCASSLAEFDEQFFGPGTRLTVL.

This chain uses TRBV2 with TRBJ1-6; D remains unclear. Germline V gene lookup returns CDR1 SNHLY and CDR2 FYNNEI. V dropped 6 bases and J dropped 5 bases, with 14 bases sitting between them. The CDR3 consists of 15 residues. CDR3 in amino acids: CASSQTSQDNSPLHF. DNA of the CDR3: TGTGCCAGCAGCCAGACGTCTCAGGATAATTCACCCCTCCACTTT.

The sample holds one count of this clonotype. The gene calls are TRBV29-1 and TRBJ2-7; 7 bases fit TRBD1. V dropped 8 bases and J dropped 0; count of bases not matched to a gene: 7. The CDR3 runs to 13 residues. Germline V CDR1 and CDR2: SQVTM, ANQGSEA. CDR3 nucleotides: TGCAGCAGTCAACGGGACAGCTCCTACGAGCAGTACTTC. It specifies CSSQRDSSYEQYF.

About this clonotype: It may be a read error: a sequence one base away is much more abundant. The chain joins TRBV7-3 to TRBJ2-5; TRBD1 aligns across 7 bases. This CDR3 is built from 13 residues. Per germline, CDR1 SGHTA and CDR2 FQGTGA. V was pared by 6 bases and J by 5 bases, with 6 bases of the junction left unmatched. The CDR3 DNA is TGTGCCAGCAGTTCACAGGGGTCCGAGACCCAGTACTTC. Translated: CASSSQGSETQYF. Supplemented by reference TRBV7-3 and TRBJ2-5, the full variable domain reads GAGVSQTPSNKVTEKGKYVELRCDPISGHTALYWYRQSLGQGPEFLIYFQGTGAADDSGLPNDRFFAVRPEGSVSTLKIQRTERGDSAVYLCASSSQGSETQYFGPGTRLLVL.

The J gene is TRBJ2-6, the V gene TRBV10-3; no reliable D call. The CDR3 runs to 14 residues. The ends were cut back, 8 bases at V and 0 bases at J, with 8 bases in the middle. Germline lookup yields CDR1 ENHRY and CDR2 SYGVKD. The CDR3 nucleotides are TGTGCCATCGGAGCGAGCTCTGGGGCCAACGTCCTGACTTTC. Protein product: CAIGASSGANVLTF.